This T cell receptor beta chain emerged from a study of response to subunit inactivated influenza vaccine. The study's findings and limits: Each seasonal flu vaccination may recruit only limited new T cells, authors suggested.

This clonotype has a count of ten or more. Its matching antigen is unknown. TCRdb reprocessed the RT-PCR reads via MiXCR and lists one record per CDR3 protein. The sample lists some 500,000 distinct CDR3 sequences, 16% occurring once. The V and J ends lost 4 bases and 1 base, in that order; junction bases with no gene match: 16. This CDR3 comprises 19 residues. Germline CDR1 and CDR2: SGHRS and YFSETQ. The specimen was CD4+ T cells sorted from PBMCs, collected about 24 months after vaccination. The source of this sequence is a man aged 45 to 70 who received an inactivated influenza vaccine. The chain carries TRBV5-1 and TRBJ2-1; 8 positions match TRBD2. The CDR3 region is CASSVGVRGGGRSYNEQFF. The CDR3 DNA is TGCGCCAGCAGCGTCGGGGTGAGAGGCGGGGGGCGATCCTACAATGAGCAGTTCTTC.